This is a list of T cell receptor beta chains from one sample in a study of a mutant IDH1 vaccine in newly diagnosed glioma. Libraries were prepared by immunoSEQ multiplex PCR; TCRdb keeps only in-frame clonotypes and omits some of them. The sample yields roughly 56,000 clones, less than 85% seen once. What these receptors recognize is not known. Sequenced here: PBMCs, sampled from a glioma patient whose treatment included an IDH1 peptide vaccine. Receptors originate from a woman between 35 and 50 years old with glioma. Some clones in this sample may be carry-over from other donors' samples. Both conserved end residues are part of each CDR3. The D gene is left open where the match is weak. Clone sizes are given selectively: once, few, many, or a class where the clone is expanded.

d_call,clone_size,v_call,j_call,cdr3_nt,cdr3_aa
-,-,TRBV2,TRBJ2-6,TGTGCCAGCAGCTTGTCGGGAGCCGGGGCCAACGTCCTGACTTTC,CASSLSGAGANVLTF
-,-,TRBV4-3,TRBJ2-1,TGCGCCAGCAGCCAACTTGAGGGGGTAAGGGAGCAGTTCTTC,CASSQLEGVREQFF
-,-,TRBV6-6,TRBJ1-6,TGTGCCAGCAGTTTGGGACCGAATAATTCACCCCTCCACTTT,CASSLGPNNSPLHF
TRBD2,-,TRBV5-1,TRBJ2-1,TGCGCCAGCAGCTTGGAAGCTAGCGGGGTTTGGGATGAGCAGTTCTTC,CASSLEASGVWDEQFF
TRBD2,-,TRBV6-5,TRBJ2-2,TGTGCCAGCAGTCATCTATCTAGCGGGAAAAGGGAGCTGTTTTTT,CASSHLSSGKRELFF
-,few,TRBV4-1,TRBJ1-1,TGCGCCAGCAGCCCCTCGCCAACTGAAGCTTTCTTT,CASSPSPTEAFF
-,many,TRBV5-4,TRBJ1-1,TGTGCCAGCAGCACCACCGATGGGGCTGAAGCTTTCTTT,CASSTTDGAEAFF
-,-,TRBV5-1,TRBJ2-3,TGCGCCAGCAGCTTGATCGGAGGGAGCACAGATACGCAGTATTTT,CASSLIGGSTDTQYF
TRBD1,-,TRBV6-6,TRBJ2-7,TGTGCCAGCAGGAGGACAGGCTACGAGCAGTACTTC,CASRRTGYEQYF
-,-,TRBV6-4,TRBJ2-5,TGTGCCAGCAGTGTAGAGGCGTTCCAAGAGACCCAGTACTTC,CASSVEAFQETQYF
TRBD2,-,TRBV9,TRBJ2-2,TGTGCCAGCACGAAACTAGCGGGGGGATTGAACACCGGGGAGCTGTTTTTT,CASTKLAGGLNTGELFF
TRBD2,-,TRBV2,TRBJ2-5,TGTGCCAGCAAGGGCGGGGGGGCCTCGGAGACCCAGTACTTC,CASKGGGASETQYF
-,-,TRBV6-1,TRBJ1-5,TGTGCCAGCAGTGGAGGACACAGGGAGGGCAATCAGCCCCAGCATTTT,CASSGGHREGNQPQHF
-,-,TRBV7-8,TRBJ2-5,TGTGCCAGCAGCTACAGGGTAACGGAGACCCAGTACTTC,CASSYRVTETQYF
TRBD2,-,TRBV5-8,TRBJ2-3,TGTGCCAGCAGTTCACTAGCGGGGGCCAACCGGGGGACAGATACGCAGTATTTT,CASSSLAGANRGTDTQYF
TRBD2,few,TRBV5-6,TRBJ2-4,TGTGCCAGCAGTCTAGCCCTAGCGGGCGGCCGGGTAAAAAACATTCAGTACTTC,CASSLALAGGRVKNIQYF
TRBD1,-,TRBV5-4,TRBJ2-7,TGTGCCAGCAGCTTGGCAGGGGGCTTGTACGAGCAGTACTTC,CASSLAGGLYEQYF
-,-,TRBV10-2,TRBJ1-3,TGCGCCAGCAGTGAGTCAGGCGGAAACACCATATATTTT,CASSESGGNTIYF
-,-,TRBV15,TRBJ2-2,TGTGCCACCAGCCTGGGCAACACCGGGGAGCTGTTTTTT,CATSLGNTGELFF
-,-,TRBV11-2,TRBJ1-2,TGTGCCAGCAGCTTAGAAGGGGGGGCGCGGCCCTATGGCTACACCTTC,CASSLEGGARPYGYTF
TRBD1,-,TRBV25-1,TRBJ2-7,TGTGCCAGCAGTGAATGGCGACAGGGTATCTACGAGCAGTACTTC,CASSEWRQGIYEQYF
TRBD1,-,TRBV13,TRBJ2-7,TGTGCCAGCAGCCAATCCTCGACAGGGGCGGGGTACGAGCAGTACTTC,CASSQSSTGAGYEQYF
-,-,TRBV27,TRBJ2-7,TGTGCCAGCAGTTTAACGGAGGCCTACGAGCAGTACTTC,CASSLTEAYEQYF
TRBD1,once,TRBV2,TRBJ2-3,TGTGCCAGCAGCCCGGGACAGGGGGCTTCACTAAGCACAGATACGCAGTATTTT,CASSPGQGASLSTDTQYF
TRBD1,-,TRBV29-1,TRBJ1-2,TGCAGCGGCGGACAGGGAATCGGCTATGGCTACACCTTC,CSGGQGIGYGYTF
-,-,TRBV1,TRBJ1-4,TGCACCAGCAGCAGGGATGCCCGGACGAAACTGTTTTTT,CTSSRDARTKLFF
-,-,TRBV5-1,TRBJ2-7,TGCGCCAGCAGCTCCGGGGGGCCCTACGAGCAGTACTTC,CASSSGGPYEQYF
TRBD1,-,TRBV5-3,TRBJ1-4,TGTGCCAGAAGCTTGGGGACAGGGGTGATCAATGAAAAACTGTTTTTT,CARSLGTGVINEKLFF
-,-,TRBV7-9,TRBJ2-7,TGTGCCAGCAGCTTAAGTCCTGGAAACTACGAGCAGTACTTC,CASSLSPGNYEQYF
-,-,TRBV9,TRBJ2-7,TGTGCCAGCAGCGTAGATGGAGGGGGAGGAACCTACGAGCAGTACTTC,CASSVDGGGGTYEQYF
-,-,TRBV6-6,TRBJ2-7,TGTGCCAGCAGTTTACAGGTCGGCACATACGAGCAGTACTTC,CASSLQVGTYEQYF
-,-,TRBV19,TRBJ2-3,TGTGCCAGTAGTATTGGGGTGGCGGCTAGCACAGATACGCAGTATTTT,CASSIGVAASTDTQYF
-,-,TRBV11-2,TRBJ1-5,TGTGCCAGCAGCTGGGGGGGGGAGAATCAGCCCCAGCATTTT,CASSWGGENQPQHF
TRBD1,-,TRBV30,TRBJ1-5,TGTGCCTGGAGTGGGACAGGGAGCCAGCCCCAGCATTTT,CAWSGTGSQPQHF
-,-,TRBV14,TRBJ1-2,TGTGCCAGCAGCCAAGTCCTACAGAGCCGCCTCACCTTC,CASSQVLQSRLTF
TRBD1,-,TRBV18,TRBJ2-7,TGTGCCAGCTCACGCTGGACAGGGGGTAATCGCGAGCAGTACTTC,CASSRWTGGNREQYF
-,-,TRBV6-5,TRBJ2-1,TGTGCCAGCAGTTACTCGAGAATCTACAATGAGCAGTTCTTC,CASSYSRIYNEQFF
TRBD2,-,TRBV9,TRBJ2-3,TGTGCCAGCAGCGGGACTAGCGGGGGCCGCGGGCGTACAGATACGCAGTATTTT,CASSGTSGGRGRTDTQYF
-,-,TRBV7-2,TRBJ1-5,TGTGCCAGCAGCTTAGCCCTCGGGCCTCAGCCCCAGCATTTT,CASSLALGPQPQHF
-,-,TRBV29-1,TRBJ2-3,TGCAGCGGGGACCAGGGGGGGACAGATACGCAGTATTTT,CSGDQGGTDTQYF
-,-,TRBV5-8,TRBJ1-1,TGTGCCAGCAGCTTGTTTGGGGCCGGGAACACTGAAGCTTTCTTT,CASSLFGAGNTEAFF
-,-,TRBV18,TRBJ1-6,TGTGCCAGCTCACATGAGACAGTCCCTAATTCACCCCTCCACTTT,CASSHETVPNSPLHF
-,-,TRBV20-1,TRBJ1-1,TGCAGTGCTCGTCTCCGGGAGACAGCTTTCTTT,CSARLRETAFF
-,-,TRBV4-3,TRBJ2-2,TGCGCCAGCAGCCAAGAGGTTCCGTACACCGGGGAGCTGTTTTTT,CASSQEVPYTGELFF
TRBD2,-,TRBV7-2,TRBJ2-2,TGTGCCAGCAGCTTAGTCCCCGTAGCGGGAATGAACACCGGGGAGCTGTTTTTT,CASSLVPVAGMNTGELFF
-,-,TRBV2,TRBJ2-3,TGTGCCAGCTCCACTCTAGGGTCCTGGGGCACAGATACGCAGTATTTT,CASSTLGSWGTDTQYF
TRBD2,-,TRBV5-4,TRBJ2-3,TGTGCAGTTATCCCAAGGCGGGGGGGCCCAGATACGCAGTATTTT,CAVIPRRGGPDTQYF
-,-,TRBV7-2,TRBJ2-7,TGTGCCAGCAGCTTAGGGACGGGAATAACCTACGAGCAGTACTTC,CASSLGTGITYEQYF
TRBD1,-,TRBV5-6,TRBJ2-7,TGTGCCAGCAGCCCCGGGACAGGGTTATACGAGCAGTACTTC,CASSPGTGLYEQYF
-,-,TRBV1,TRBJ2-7,TGCACCAGCAGCCACCCCGACTCAAAACTTTTATACGAGCAGTACTTC,CTSSHPDSKLLYEQYF
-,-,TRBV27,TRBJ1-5,TGTGCCAGCAGTTTAAGTTGGGGAGGGCAGCCCCAGCATTTT,CASSLSWGGQPQHF
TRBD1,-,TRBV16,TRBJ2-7,TGTGCCAGCAGCCAGCCCGAGACAGGGGCTAACGAGCAGTACTTC,CASSQPETGANEQYF
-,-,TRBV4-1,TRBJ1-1,TGCGCCAGCAGCCAGGACCCTGGGACTGAAGCTTTCTTT,CASSQDPGTEAFF
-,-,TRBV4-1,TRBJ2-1,TGCGCCAGCAGCCAAGATCAAAGCCGGCTATACAATGAGCAGTTCTTC,CASSQDQSRLYNEQFF
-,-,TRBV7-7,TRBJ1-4,TGTGCTAGCAGCTCCACCCCGGGGGGTGAAAAACTGTTTTTT,CASSSTPGGEKLFF
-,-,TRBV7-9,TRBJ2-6,TGTGCCAGCAGGGGGGGCGGACTCATGACCTCTGGGGCCAACGTCCTGACTTTC,CASRGGGLMTSGANVLTF
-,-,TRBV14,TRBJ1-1,TGTGCCAGCAGCCAATCGCAGCTCACTGAAGCTTTCTTT,CASSQSQLTEAFF
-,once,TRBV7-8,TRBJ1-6,TGTGCCAGCAGCTCGGGGGGTAGCTCCTATAATTCACCCCTCCACTTT,CASSSGGSSYNSPLHF
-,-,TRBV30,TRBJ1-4,TGTGCCTGGATGGGGGGGGGAGAGGAAAAACTGTTTTTT,CAWMGGGEEKLFF